A single sample is the source of the 29 T cell receptor beta chains below, sequenced in a study of CD8 T cells in Susac syndrome. Random-hexamer reverse transcription was applied to about 0.5 to 1 ug RNA. One entry per CDR3 protein, called by TCRdb with MiXCR from the immunoSEQ multiplex PCR reads. The sample carries tens of thousands of distinct CDR3 sequences, 93% recorded once. The specimen sequenced was CD4+ T cells from PBMCs. These receptors originate from a human donor with Susac syndrome.

This chain links TRBV11-2 with TRBJ2-6; D gene ambiguous. Germline V lookup: CDR1 SGHAT, CDR2 FQNNGV. The CDR3 runs 13 residues. V lost 5 bases, J lost 0 bases, and 2 bases lay in between. CDR3 coding DNA: TGTGCCAGCAGCCCCTCTGGGGCCAACGTCCTGACTTTC. Translation gives CASSPSGANVLTF.

The chain couples TRBV29-1 to TRBJ1-2; D call uncertain. Between the trimmed V and J ends, which lost 3 bases and 8 bases, there was a span of 10 bases. Germline values: CDR1 SQVTM, CDR2 ANQGSEA. The CDR3 is 11 amino acids. The CDR3 DNA is TGCAGCGTTGAGGTTTGGATGGGCTACACCTTC. Protein sequence: CSVEVWMGYTF.

The chain combines TRBV7-8 with TRBJ2-3; TRBD2 is a possible D gene (6 bases). The CDR3 loop spans 16 amino acids. Trimming left V 3 bases short and J 2 bases short, with 15 bases between. The V gene's germline CDR1 is SGHVS and CDR2 FQNEAQ. The CDR3 nucleotides read TGTGCCAGCAGCTTCCTCGGGAGCGGATTCACAGATACGCAGTATTTT. This codes for CASSFLGSGFTDTQYF.

The chain joins TRBV9 to TRBJ2-1, with 7 bases identical to TRBD1. This CDR3 region has 14 residues. V lost 4 bases and J lost 3; bases outside the gene matches: 4. Germline CDR1 and CDR2: SGDLS and YYNGEE. The CDR3 DNA follows: TGTGCCAGCAGCTCACAGGGGTACTACAATGAGCAGTTCTTC. This translates into CASSSQGYYNEQFF. The full variable domain, completed using reference TRBV9 and TRBJ2-1, is DSGVTQTPKHLITATGQRVTLRCSPRSGDLSVYWYQQSLDQGLQFLIQYYNGEERAKGNILERFSAQQFPDLHSELNLSSLELGDSALYFCASSSQGYYNEQFFGPGTRLTVL.

The chain has TRBV4-3 and TRBJ2-3, with a weak D call TRBD2 (6 bases). CDR1 LGHNA and CDR2 YSLEER come from the germline V gene. The CDR3 extends over 15 amino acids. V was clipped by 4 bases and J by 3 bases, with 14 bases between them. The CDR3 DNA follows: TGCGCCAGCAGCCCCAGCTCAGGGAGGACAGATACGCAGTATTTT. Amino acid sequence: CASSPSSGRTDTQYF.

The chain employs TRBV9 and TRBJ1-1; no reliable D call. Trimming shortened V by 3 bases and J by 1 base, and 7 bases separated the two germline ends. The CDR3 has 13 residues. Germline assignment: CDR1 SGDLS and CDR2 YYNGEE. In DNA, the CDR3 is TGTGCCAGCAGCGCCGTTCCGAACACTGAAGCTTTCTTT. Residues: CASSAVPNTEAFF.

The chain employs TRBV10-3 and TRBJ2-7; 9 nucleotides match TRBD1. Germline V gene data show CDR1 as ENHRY and CDR2 as SYGVKD. This CDR3 comprises 15 residues. The V segment lost 6 bases and the J segment 0 bases; nucleotides outside the gene matches: 6. In DNA form, the CDR3 reads TGTGCCATCAGCAGGGACAGGGCAAACTCCTACGAGCAGTACTTC. It is translated as CAISRDRANSYEQYF.

This clonotype was observed a single time. V is TRBV20-1 and J is TRBJ1-1; unclear D gene. V shed 6 bases and J shed 1 base, with 12 bases lying between them. The length of the CDR3 is 13 residues. CDR1 and CDR2 (germline): DFQATT, SNEGSKA (reference sequence). This chain's CDR3 is CSAPPGGNTEAFF. CDR3 DNA sequence: TGCAGTGCCCCCCCGGGCGGGAACACTGAAGCTTTCTTT.

J is TRBJ1-2 and V is TRBV28; no definite D call. V lost 5 bases and J 4 bases, leaving 8 bases between the germline ends. Germline lookup yields CDR1 MDHEN and CDR2 SYDVKM. CDR3 length: 12 amino acids. The CDR3 bases are TGTGCCAGCAGTCCCCTGCCCTATGGCTACACCTTC. Translated: CASSPLPYGYTF.

CDR3 sequence reads: CSARPSGAFNEQYF. CDR3 bases: TGCAGTGCTAGACCTAGCGGGGCTTTTAACGAGCAGTACTTC. This sequence joins TRBV20-1 and TRBJ2-7; 9 positions match TRBD2. Germline-derived CDR1 and CDR2 are DFQATT and SNEGSKA (reference sequence). This CDR3 has 14 amino acids. V trimming: 2 bases; J trimming: 5 bases; junction bases outside the gene matches: 7.

CDR3 nucleotide sequence: TGTGCCAGCAGCAGAACGGGCGGGCTAGGGGACACTGAAGCTTTCTTT. This translates into CASSRTGGLGDTEAFF. This rearrangement joins TRBV7-3 to TRBJ1-1, with a tentative D call TRBD1 (5 bases). The V gene's germline CDR1 is SGHTA and CDR2 FQGTGA. This CDR3 spans 16 amino acids. V was cut by 5 bases and J by 3 bases, with 19 bases left in between.

The gene calls are TRBV19 and TRBJ2-3; D not resolved. V shed 4 bases and J shed 5 bases, with 1 base lying between them. The CDR3 is made up of 10 amino acids. Germline V gene sequence: CDR1 LNHDA, CDR2 SQIVND (reference sequence). CDR3: CASSKDTQYF. In DNA, the CDR3 is TGTGCCAGTAGTAAAGATACGCAGTATTTT.

This clonotype was recorded only once. V and J are TRBV6-2 or TRBV6-3 and TRBJ1-1, with 8 nucleotides matching TRBD1. Trimming took 6 bases from V and 5 from J; bases not matched to a gene: 8. The CDR3 consists of 14 residues. Germline CDR1 MNHEY, CDR2 SVGEGT. The CDR3 protein is CASSPDRGETEAFF. CDR3 bases: TGTGCCAGCAGCCCCGACAGGGGAGAAACTGAAGCTTTCTTT.

This chain links TRBV30 with TRBJ1-5; 8 nucleotides agree with TRBD1. This CDR3 is 13 amino acids long. From germline, CDR1 is GTSNPN and CDR2 SVGIG (reference sequence). After removal of 3 bases from V and 6 bases from J, the junction contained 4 bases not matched to a gene. The DNA of the CDR3 is TGTGCCTGGAGCCAGACAGGGGCTCAGCCCCAGCATTTT. Amino acid sequence: CAWSQTGAQPQHF.

V usage is TRBV5-6 and J usage is TRBJ2-1; 8 bases are shared with TRBD2. Germline V CDR1 and CDR2: SGHDT, YYEEEE. The length of the CDR3 is 14 residues. V lost 4 bases and J lost 5; bases outside the gene matches: 5. DNA of the CDR3: TGTGCCAGCAGCGACCTAGCGGGCAACAATGAGCAGTTCTTC. As protein: CASSDLAGNNEQFF.

The rearrangement joins TRBV4-2 to TRBJ1-2; no reliable D call. The CDR3 has 15 amino acids. Per germline, CDR1 LGHNA and CDR2 YNFKEQ. Trimming took off 1 base at V and 3 bases at J, with 12 bases between the two ends. In DNA, the CDR3 is TGTGCCAGCAGCCAAGGTCCGGGTGGGGACTATGGCTACACCTTC. It yields the protein CASSQGPGGDYGYTF.

The rearrangement links TRBV2 to TRBJ1-5; 7 bases line up with TRBD1. Trimming removed 7 bases from V and 4 bases from J; junction bases left unmatched: 4. In germline, CDR1 is SNHLY, CDR2 FYNNEI. The CDR3 sequence is 13 residues long. CDR3 loop: CASTGTVNQPQHF. The CDR3 nucleotides read TGTGCCAGCACCGGGACAGTTAATCAGCCCCAGCATTTT.

The sample holds one count of this clonotype. The V and J genes are TRBV29-1 and TRBJ2-5; D unresolved. V lost 5 bases to trimming and J lost 5 bases, with 12 bases between them. The CDR3 covers 12 residues. Germline CDR1 reads SQVTM; CDR2 reads ANQGSEA. The CDR3 region is CSVYVGWETQYF. CDR3 bases: TGCAGCGTTTATGTGGGATGGGAGACCCAGTACTTC. The full variable domain, with the rest looked up from reference TRBV29-1 and TRBJ2-5, is SAVISQKPSRDICQRGTSLTIQCQVDSQVTMMFWYRQQPGQSLTLIATANQGSEATYESGFVIDKFPISRPNLTFSTLTVSNMSPEDSSIYLCSVYVGWETQYFGPGTRLLVL.

The rearrangement uses TRBV5-6 and TRBJ2-7, with a weak D call TRBD1 (5 bases). V was cut by 1 base and J by 2 bases, with 10 bases left in between. The CDR3 covers 14 residues. CDR1 and CDR2 (germline): SGHDT, YYEEEE. The CDR3 loop reads CASSLSGWPYEQYF. The CDR3 DNA follows: TGTGCCAGCAGCTTGTCAGGGTGGCCCTACGAGCAGTACTTC.

The genes are TRBV2 and TRBJ1-1; D is undetermined. V was shortened by 3 bases and J by 0 bases, with 8 bases between the two germline ends. Looked up from germline, CDR1 is SNHLY and CDR2 is FYNNEI. The CDR3 has 14 residues. In DNA, the CDR3 is TGTGCCAGCAGTGATAGGCAGATGAACACTGAAGCTTTCTTT. Protein: CASSDRQMNTEAFF.

The rearrangement joins TRBV6-1 to TRBJ2-3, with D perhaps matching TRBD2 (5 bases). Looked up from germline, CDR1 is MNHNS and CDR2 is SASEGT. Trimming shortened V by 5 bases and J by 3 bases, and 21 bases separated the two germline ends. CDR3 size: 17 residues. The CDR3 DNA sequence: TGTGCCAGCAGTCCGGGATGGAGTGGCCTAGGGACAGATACGCAGTATTTT. Amino acid sequence: CASSPGWSGLGTDTQYF.

This chain joins TRBV28 and TRBJ2-1; 11 nucleotides agree with TRBD2. Germline loops: CDR1 MDHEN, CDR2 SYDVKM. After removal of 2 bases from V and 6 bases from J, the junction contained 3 bases not matched to a gene. This CDR3 region has 15 residues. CDR3 sequence (DNA): TGTGCCAGCAGTTTACTAGCGGGGGGCGGCAATGAGCAGTTCTTC. This gives the protein CASSLLAGGGNEQFF.

This clonotype appeared once. This chain joins TRBV11-1 and TRBJ1-1; no clear D. The germline V gene has CDR1 SGHAT and CDR2 FQDESV (reference sequence). CDR3 length: 14 residues. V was pared by 6 bases and J by 1 base, with 12 bases between. CDR3: CASRPGIWNTEAFF. CDR3 DNA: TGTGCCAGCAGACCGGGTATTTGGAACACTGAAGCTTTCTTT.

The chain's CDR3 is CASSLEGRETQYF. As DNA, the CDR3 is TGTGCCAGCAGCTTAGAGGGGAGGGAGACCCAGTACTTC. The rearrangement links TRBV13 to TRBJ2-5; D may be TRBD2 (6 bases). Between the trimmed V and J ends, which lost 1 base and 5 bases, there was a span of 8 bases. In germline, CDR1 is PRHDT, CDR2 FYEKMQ (reference sequence). The CDR3 totals 13 residues.

This chain joins TRBV5-1 and TRBJ2-7; 8 positions agree with TRBD1. The CDR3 length is 17 residues. Germline lookup yields CDR1 SGHRS and CDR2 YFSETQ. With 0 bases clipped from V and 0 bases from J, the junction kept 8 bases outside the gene matches. The chain's CDR3 is CASSLAISGTGSYEQYF. Here the CDR3 DNA reads TGCGCCAGCAGCTTGGCAATTTCCGGGACAGGCTCCTACGAGCAGTACTTC.

This sequence joins TRBV6-5 and TRBJ1-1, with D tentatively TRBD1 (5 bases). In germline, CDR1 is MNHEY, CDR2 SVGAGI. Trimming removed 2 bases at V and 2 bases at J, with 12 bases between. The CDR3 covers 15 residues. CDR3 amino acids: CASSYSDSANTEAFF. In nucleotides, the CDR3 is TGTGCCAGCAGTTACAGCGACAGCGCTAACACTGAAGCTTTCTTT.

The chain couples TRBV4-1 to TRBJ2-7; 12 bases agree with TRBD2. The CDR3 has 18 amino acids. V gave up 4 bases and J gave up 2 bases; unmatched junction bases: 12. The germline CDR1 and CDR2 sequences are MGHRA and YSYEKL. This chain's CDR3 is CASSRRLAGAADTYEQYF. The CDR3 DNA reads as TGCGCCAGCAGCCGAAGACTAGCGGGGGCCGCAGATACCTACGAGCAGTACTTC.

The chain uses TRBV25-1 and TRBJ2-5; D call uncertain. This CDR3 is built from 12 residues. With 7 bases removed from V and 5 bases from J, the gap between germline ends came to 11 bases. Germline assignment: CDR1 MGHDK and CDR2 SYGVNS. CDR3 DNA sequence: TGTGCCAGCAACAGAGAGAGGGAGACCCAGTACTTC. Translation: CASNRERETQYF.

J is TRBJ1-3 and V is TRBV4-1, with a possible D match to TRBD1 (5 bases). This CDR3 is 15 amino acids long. Germline V gene lookup returns CDR1 MGHRA and CDR2 YSYEKL. The V and J ends lost 1 base and 2 bases respectively, with 9 bases between them. The CDR3 here is CASSQAGGPGNTIYF. As DNA, the CDR3 is TGCGCCAGCAGCCAAGCGGGGGGACCTGGAAACACCATATATTTT.